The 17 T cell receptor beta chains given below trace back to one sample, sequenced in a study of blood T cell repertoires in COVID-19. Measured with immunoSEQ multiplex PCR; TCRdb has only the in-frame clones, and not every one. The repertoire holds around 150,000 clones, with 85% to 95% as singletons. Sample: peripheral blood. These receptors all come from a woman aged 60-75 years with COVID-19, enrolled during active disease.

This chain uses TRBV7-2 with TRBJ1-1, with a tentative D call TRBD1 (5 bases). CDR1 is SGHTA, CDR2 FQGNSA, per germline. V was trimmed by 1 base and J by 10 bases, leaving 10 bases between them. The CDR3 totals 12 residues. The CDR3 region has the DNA TGTGCCAGCAGCTTAGAGTGGGGCGGAGCTTTCTTT. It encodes CASSLEWGGAFF.

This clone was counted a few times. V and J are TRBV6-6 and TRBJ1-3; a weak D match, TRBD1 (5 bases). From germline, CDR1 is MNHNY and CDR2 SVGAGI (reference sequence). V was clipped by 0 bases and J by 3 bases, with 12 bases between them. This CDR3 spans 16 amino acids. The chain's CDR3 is CASSYSLEGNGNTIYF. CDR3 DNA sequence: TGTGCCAGCAGTTACTCGCTGGAGGGGAATGGAAACACCATATATTTT.

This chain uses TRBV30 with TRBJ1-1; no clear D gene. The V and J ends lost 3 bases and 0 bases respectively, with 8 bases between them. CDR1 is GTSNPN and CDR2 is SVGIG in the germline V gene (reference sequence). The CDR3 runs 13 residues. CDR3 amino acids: CAWRGPMNTEAFF. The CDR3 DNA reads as TGTGCCTGGAGGGGCCCGATGAACACTGAAGCTTTCTTT.

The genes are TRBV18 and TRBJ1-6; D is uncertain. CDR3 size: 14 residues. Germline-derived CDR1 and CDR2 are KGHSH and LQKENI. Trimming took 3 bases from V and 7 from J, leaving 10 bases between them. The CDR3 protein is CASSPAQRNSPLHF. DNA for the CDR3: TGTGCCAGCTCACCGGCCCAGCGAAATTCACCCCTCCACTTT.

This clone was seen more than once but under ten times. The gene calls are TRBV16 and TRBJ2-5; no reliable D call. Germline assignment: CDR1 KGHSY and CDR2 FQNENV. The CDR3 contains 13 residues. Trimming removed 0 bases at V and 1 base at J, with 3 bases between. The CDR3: CASSQSGQETQYF. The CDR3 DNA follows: TGTGCCAGCAGCCAATCCGGCCAAGAGACCCAGTACTTC. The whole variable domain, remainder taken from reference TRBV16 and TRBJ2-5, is GEEVAQTPKHLVRGEGQKAKLYCAPIKGHSYVFWYQQVLKNEFKFLISFQNENVFDETGMPKERFSAKCLPNSPCSLEIQATKLEDSAVYFCASSQSGQETQYFGPGTRLLVL.

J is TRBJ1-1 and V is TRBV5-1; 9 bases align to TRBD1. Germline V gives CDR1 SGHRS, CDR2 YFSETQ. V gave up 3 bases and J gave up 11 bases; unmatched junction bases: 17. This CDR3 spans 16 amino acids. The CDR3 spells CASSSRTGVGIKDAFF. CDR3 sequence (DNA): TGCGCCAGCAGCTCCCGGACAGGGGTGGGAATAAAGGATGCTTTCTTT.

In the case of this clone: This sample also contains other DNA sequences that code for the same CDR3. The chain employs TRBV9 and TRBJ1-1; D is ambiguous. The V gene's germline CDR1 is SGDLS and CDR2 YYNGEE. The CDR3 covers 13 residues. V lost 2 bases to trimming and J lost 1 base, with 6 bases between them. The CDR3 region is CASSVSGNTEAFF. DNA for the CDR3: TGTGCCAGCAGCGTCTCAGGGAACACTGAAGCTTTCTTT.

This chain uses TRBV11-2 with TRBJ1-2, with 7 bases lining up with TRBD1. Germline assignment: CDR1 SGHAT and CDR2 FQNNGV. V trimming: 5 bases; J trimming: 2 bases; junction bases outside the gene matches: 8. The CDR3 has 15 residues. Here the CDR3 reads CASSPGGRGNYGYTF. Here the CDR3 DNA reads TGTGCCAGCAGCCCTGGGGGCAGGGGGAACTATGGCTACACCTTC.

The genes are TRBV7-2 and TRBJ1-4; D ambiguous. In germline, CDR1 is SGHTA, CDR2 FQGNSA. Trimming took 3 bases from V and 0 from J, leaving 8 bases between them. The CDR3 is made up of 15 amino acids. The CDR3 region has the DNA TGTGCCAGCAGCTTGTCTCTTGCAACTAATGAAAAACTGTTTTTT. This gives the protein CASSLSLATNEKLFF.

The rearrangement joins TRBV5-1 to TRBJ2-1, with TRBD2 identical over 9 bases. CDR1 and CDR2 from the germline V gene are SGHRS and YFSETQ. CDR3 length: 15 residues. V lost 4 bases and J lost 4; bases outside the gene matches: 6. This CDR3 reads CASSRASGGYNEQFF. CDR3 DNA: TGCGCCAGCAGCCGGGCCAGCGGGGGGTACAATGAGCAGTTCTTC.

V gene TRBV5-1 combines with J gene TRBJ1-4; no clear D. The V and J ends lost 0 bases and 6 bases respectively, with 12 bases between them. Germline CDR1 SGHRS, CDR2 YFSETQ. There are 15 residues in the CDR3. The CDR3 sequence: CASSLVPGRDEKLFF. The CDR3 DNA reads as TGCGCCAGCAGCTTGGTGCCCGGGCGGGATGAAAAACTGTTTTTT.

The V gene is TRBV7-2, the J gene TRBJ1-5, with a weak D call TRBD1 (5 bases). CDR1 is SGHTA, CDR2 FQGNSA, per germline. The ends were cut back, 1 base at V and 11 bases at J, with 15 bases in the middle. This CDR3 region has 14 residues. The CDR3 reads CASSLEAGITSQHF. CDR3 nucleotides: TGTGCCAGCAGCTTAGAGGCAGGGATCACGTCCCAGCATTTT.

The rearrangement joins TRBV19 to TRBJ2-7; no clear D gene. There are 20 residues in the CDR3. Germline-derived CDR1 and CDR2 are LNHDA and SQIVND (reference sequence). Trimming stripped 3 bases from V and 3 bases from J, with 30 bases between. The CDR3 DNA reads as TGTGCCAGTAGTATCGCAACCCGGCGGATTAAACTCTTGTTTATCTACGAGCAGTACTTC. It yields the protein CASSIATRRIKLLFIYEQYF.

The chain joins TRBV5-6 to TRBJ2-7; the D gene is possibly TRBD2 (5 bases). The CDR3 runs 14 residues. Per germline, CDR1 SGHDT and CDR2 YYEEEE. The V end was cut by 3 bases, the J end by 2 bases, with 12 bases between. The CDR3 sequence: CASSYVTTTYEQYF. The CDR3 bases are TGTGCCAGCAGCTACGTGACTACGACCTACGAGCAGTACTTC.

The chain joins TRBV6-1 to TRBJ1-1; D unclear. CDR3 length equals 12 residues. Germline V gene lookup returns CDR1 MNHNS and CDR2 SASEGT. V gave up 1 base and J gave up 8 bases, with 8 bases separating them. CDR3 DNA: TGTGCCAGCAGTGAAGGAGTCATCGAAGCTTTCTTT. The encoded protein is CASSEGVIEAFF.

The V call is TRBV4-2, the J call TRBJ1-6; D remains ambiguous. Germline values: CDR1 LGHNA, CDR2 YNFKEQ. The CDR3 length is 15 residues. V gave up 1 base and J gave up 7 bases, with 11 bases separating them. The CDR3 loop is CASSQAGRVNSPLHF. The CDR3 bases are TGTGCCAGCAGCCAAGCCGGGAGGGTCAATTCACCCCTCCACTTT.

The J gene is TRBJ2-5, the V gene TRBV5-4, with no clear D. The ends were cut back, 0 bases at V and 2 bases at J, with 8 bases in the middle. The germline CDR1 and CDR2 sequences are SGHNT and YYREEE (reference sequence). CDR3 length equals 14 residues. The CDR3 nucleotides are TGTGCCAGCAGCTTGGGACAAAATCAAGAGACCCAGTACTTC. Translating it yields CASSLGQNQETQYF.